Below, 18 T cell receptor beta chains from the same sample are listed, as sequenced in a study of T cells in Graves' hyperthyroidism and ophthalmopathy. Amplified regions were TCR beta CDR3 sequences from RNA transcripts. The HTBI set primed first-round TCR CDR3 RT-PCR. TCRdb called the multiplex PCR reads again in MiXCR, with one record for every CDR3 protein. There are under 350,000 distinct CDR3 sequences in the sample; approximately 22% occur only once, and roughly 52% lies in the top ten. The source material was blood. The receptor source for this set is a woman between 50 and 59 years old with Graves' hyperthyroidism.

A few counts support this clonotype. This sequence joins TRBV12-3 or TRBV12-4 and TRBJ1-1; D is ambiguous. The V and J ends lost 6 bases and 6 bases respectively, with 20 bases between them. This CDR3 has 15 residues. CDR3 DNA sequence: TGTGCCAGCAGCCGATTTGGTGGTAAAATCTCTGAAGCTTTCTTT. Protein: CASSRFGGKISEAFF.

This clonotype has at least ten counts. V is TRBV27 and J is TRBJ2-5; 10 positions agree with TRBD2. The CDR3 is 16 amino acids. The V gene's germline CDR1 is MNHEY and CDR2 SMNVEV (reference sequence). With 2 bases clipped from V and 2 bases from J, the junction kept 5 bases outside the gene matches. The CDR3 here is CASSLRLAGDQETQYF. The DNA of the CDR3 is TGTGCCAGCAGTTTAAGGCTAGCGGGGGATCAAGAGACCCAGTACTTC.

This clonotype was counted ten times or more. The rearrangement uses TRBV7-8 and TRBJ2-7; 9 nucleotides line up with TRBD2. Germline assignment: CDR1 SGHVS and CDR2 FQNEAQ. The CDR3 is 16 amino acids. V trimming: 4 bases; J trimming: 2 bases; junction bases outside the gene matches: 9. The CDR3 bases are TGTGCCAGCAGCTCTCCGTGGCGGGAGGGCCCCTACGAGCAGTACTTC. Its protein is CASSSPWREGPYEQYF. The full variable domain, in which reference TRBV7-8 and TRBJ2-7 provide the parts outside the CDR3, is GAGVSQSPRYKVAKRGQDVALRCDPISGHVSLFWYQQALGQGPEFLTYFQNEAQLDKSGLPSDRFFAERPEGSVSTLKIQRTQQEDSAVYLCASSSPWREGPYEQYFGPGTRLTVT.

This clonotype was counted at least ten times. The chain couples TRBV7-2 to TRBJ2-1, with 15 positions matching TRBD2. V lost 5 bases to trimming and J lost 3 bases; unmatched junction nucleotides: 8. Germline V gene lookup returns CDR1 SGHTA and CDR2 FQGNSA. The CDR3 contains 18 residues. The CDR3 DNA reads TGTGCCAGCAGCCCCCGGACTAGCGGGAGGGCCCTCTACAATGAGCAGTTCTTC. Amino acid sequence: CASSPRTSGRALYNEQFF.

Remarks on this clonotype: It may be a read error: a sequence one base away is much more abundant. V gene TRBV28 combines with J gene TRBJ2-7; perhaps D is TRBD1 or TRBD2 (5 bases each). CDR1 and CDR2 (germline): MDHEN, SYDVKM. CDR3 size: 14 residues. CDR3 in DNA: TGTGCCGGCAGTCTGGGGACCGCTACCTACGAGCAGTACTTC. This sequence encodes CAGSLGTATYEQYF.

This sequence joins TRBV27 and TRBJ2-7; D tentatively fits TRBD1 or TRBD2 (5 bases each). Germline CDR1 is MNHEY and CDR2 is SMNVEV (reference sequence). The CDR3 loop spans 14 amino acids. The V end was cut by 0 bases, the J end by 3 bases, with 9 bases between. CDR3 in DNA: TGTGCCAGCAGTTTATCGTGGGGGAACTACGAGCAGTACTTC. It yields the protein CASSLSWGNYEQYF.

The table lists this clonotype with a count of one. V gene TRBV14 combines with J gene TRBJ2-7, with TRBD2 identical over 7 bases. Germline assignment: CDR1 SGHDN and CDR2 FVKESK. Trimming at V came to 6 bases and at J to 5 bases, leaving 10 bases not matched to a gene. This CDR3 has 14 residues. The CDR3 reads CASSLLGRSDEQYF. Here the CDR3 DNA reads TGTGCCAGCAGTCTTCTCGGGAGGAGCGACGAGCAGTACTTC.

This clonotype was counted only a few times. The chain joins TRBV4-1 to TRBJ2-6, with D unresolved. CDR3 length: 18 residues. Trimming stripped 1 base from V and 0 bases from J, with 13 bases between. Germline-derived CDR1 and CDR2 are MGHRA and YSYEKL. CDR3 residues: CASSQGLFISSGANVLTF. The DNA for the CDR3 is TGCGCCAGCAGCCAAGGTCTATTTATTAGCTCTGGGGCCAACGTCCTGACTTTC.

This clonotype appeared many times. The chain recombines TRBV30 with TRBJ1-4, with no clear D. V gave up 4 bases and J gave up 7 bases, with 10 bases separating them. Germline V gene sequence: CDR1 GTSNPN, CDR2 SVGIG (reference sequence). The CDR3 is 12 residues long. CDR3 nucleotide sequence: TGTGCCTGGAACCGGGGTCGTGAAAAACTGTTTTTT. This encodes CAWNRGREKLFF.

The rearrangement joins TRBV4-1 to TRBJ2-7; D call uncertain. V lost 1 base, J lost 1 base, and 8 bases lay in between. Germline CDR1 MGHRA, CDR2 YSYEKL. CDR3 size: 14 residues. In DNA form, the CDR3 reads TGCGCCAGCAGCCAAGCCGCATTTTCCTACGAGCAGTACTTC. Translated, it gives CASSQAAFSYEQYF.

V and J are TRBV6-2 or TRBV6-3 and TRBJ2-1; TRBD1 might be the D (6 bases). There are 12 residues in the CDR3. CDR1 and CDR2 (germline): MNHEY, SVGEGT. V was clipped by 5 bases and J by 10 bases, with 12 bases between them. Here the CDR3 reads CASSQYRAEQFF. In DNA form, the CDR3 reads TGTGCCAGCAGTCAATACAGGGCAGAGCAGTTCTTC.

This clonotype has a count of ten or more. The chain joins TRBV28 to TRBJ2-7; 12 nucleotides match TRBD2. The CDR3 is made up of 15 amino acids. The V gene end was trimmed by 7 bases and the J gene end by 8 bases; junction bases not matched to a gene: 12. Germline V CDR1 and CDR2: MDHEN, SYDVKM. CDR3: CASTVPGTSGRKQYF. Written as DNA, the CDR3 is TGTGCCAGCACCGTCCCGGGAACTAGCGGGAGGAAGCAGTACTTC. Based on the CDR3 plus reference TRBV28 and TRBJ2-7, the full variable domain is DVKVTQSSRYLVKRTGEKVFLECVQDMDHENMFWYRQDPGLGLRLIYFSYDVKMKEKGDIPEGYSVSREKKERFSLILESASTNQTSMYLCASTVPGTSGRKQYFGPGTRLTVT.

This clonotype was recorded many times. J is TRBJ2-1 and V is TRBV2; weak D call: TRBD2 (5 bases). The CDR3 contains 17 residues. Trimming cost V 2 bases and J 3 bases, with 17 bases left between them. Germline V CDR1 and CDR2: SNHLY, FYNNEI. In nucleotides, the CDR3 is TGTGCCAGCAGTGAAATGCCGCGGGCAGCGGACTACAATGAGCAGTTCTTC. Translating gives CASSEMPRAADYNEQFF.

This clonotype showed up many times. V usage is TRBV20-1 and J usage is TRBJ1-2; 8 bases match TRBD1. Unmatched junction bases numbered 9, after V lost 1 base and J lost 8 bases. The length of the CDR3 is 14 residues. CDR1 is DFQATT, CDR2 SNEGSKA, per germline (reference sequence). CDR3 in DNA: TGCAGTGCTAGAGGCCCCGGACAGGGAGGGGGCTACACCTTC. This translates into CSARGPGQGGGYTF.

The rearrangement joins TRBV15 to TRBJ1-3; D gene ambiguous. The CDR3 has 15 amino acids. Germline lookup yields CDR1 LNHNV and CDR2 YYDKDF (reference sequence). Trimming took 3 bases from V and 4 from J, leaving 13 bases between them. The CDR3, as DNA: TGTGCCACCAGCAGCCGTTTCGGCTCCGGAAACACCATATATTTT. The encoded protein is CATSSRFGSGNTIYF.

This clonotype has ten or more counts. The CDR3 here is CASSLDRVEETQYF. The DNA of the CDR3 is TGCGCCAGCAGCTTGGACAGGGTTGAGGAGACCCAGTACTTC. This rearrangement joins TRBV5-1 to TRBJ2-5; the D gene is possibly TRBD1 (6 bases). V lost 0 bases, J lost 5 bases, and 11 bases lay in between. The V gene's germline CDR1 is SGHRS and CDR2 YFSETQ. CDR3 length equals 14 residues.

V gene TRBV29-1 combines with J gene TRBJ2-5; 15 bases match TRBD2. Germline V gene data show CDR1 as SQVTM and CDR2 as ANQGSEA. CDR3 size: 15 residues. The J segment lost 5 bases and the V segment lost 7 bases, leaving 8 bases of the junction unmatched. The CDR3 region has the DNA TGCAGCGAGGCCGGGACTAGCGGGGGGCGGGAGACCCAGTACTTC. Translation gives CSEAGTSGGRETQYF.

This clonotype was found many times. This CDR3 reads CSAKGLAGYNEQFF. DNA for the CDR3: TGCAGTGCCAAAGGACTAGCTGGCTACAATGAGCAGTTCTTC. The chain is built from TRBV20-1 and TRBJ2-1; TRBD2 matches at 8 bases. CDR1 and CDR2 (germline): DFQATT, SNEGSKA (reference sequence). CDR3 size: 14 residues. V was pared by 6 bases and J by 3 bases, with 7 bases of the junction left unmatched.